This record concerns one T cell receptor (beta chain) sequence. Its antigen remains undetermined. No base-level quality is on record; no much larger clone is a single base apart. The entry originates in a study of CD8 T cells in Susac syndrome (dated by TCRdb to the late 2010s). General notes on the study: Among the Susac syndrome patients who were sequenced, clinically active disease was present in more than 5 and clinical remission was observed in about eight. At blood withdrawal, Susac syndrome patients were therapy-naive, treated with corticosteroids (with IVIg additionally given to some), or treated with IVIg alone. Repertoire sequencing was used to test whether CD8+ T cell activation and differentiation in Susac syndrome was antigen driven. Clonality of the CD8+ T cell repertoire was compared between around eleven healthy donors, about 14 Susac syndrome patients and roughly 15 multiple sclerosis patients. What the authors observed across the whole study: The TCR sequencing and HLA analysis was acknowledged to have included a relatively small number of individuals. Approximately 15 Susac-specific public clones were identified in the total CD8+ repertoire, and several Susac-specific public clones were identified in the CD8+ TEMRA repertoire. Clonal expansion was seen in Susac syndrome CD8+ repertoires, peaking in CD8+ TEMRA cells and being greater in clinically active patients than in remitting ones.

RNA was extracted using the RNeasy kit, and roughly 0.45 to 1 ug of the RNA was reverse transcribed with random hexamers. The immunoSEQ multiplex PCR assay, covering 54 Vbeta and 13 Jbeta segments, was used to amplify TCR beta CDR3 regions. PCR amplification bias was corrected using a synthetic template baseline for primer optimization and computational correction. As for the original processing: Reads were assigned to V, D and J genes according to IMGT and analyzed in immunoSEQ Analyzer, with only productive sequences retained. Clonality was computed as one minus Shannon entropy normalized by log2 of the number of productive unique sequences. For each patient and control, public and private clones were evaluated within the 100 most prevalent clones. Clones were defined as Susac-specific if absent from the healthy and MS cohorts, from 1052 published viral clones and from other ImmuneACCESS disease sequences. Using fastp trimming at Q25 and MiXCR clonotype assembly, TCRdb reanalyzed the public sequencing data and kept in-frame beta chains. Rows are combined by CDR3 protein, so each entry shows the most common genes and DNA. V and J calls and clone size were set by TCRdb, not the authors. The table for this sample lists roughly 190,000 distinct CDR3 sequences; more than 85% of them were counted only once. The ten most abundant clones make up around 0.16% of the sample.

Relative to germline, V is missing 3 bases and J is missing 8 bases, with 11 bases of the junction outside any gene match. From the germline V gene (reference sequence), CDR1 is LNHNV and CDR2 is YYDKDF. The CDR3 covers 15 residues, taking in both the cysteine and the phenylalanine. Solely the CDR3 DNA is kept, with 45 bases framed from the first base. High-throughput TCR beta sequencing profiled peripheral blood CD8+ and CD4+ T cells from healthy donors, Susac syndrome patients and multiple sclerosis patients. The Susac syndrome patients fulfilled recently defined diagnostic criteria for either definite or probable disease. CD8+ TEMRA cells were enriched by FACS, while bulk CD8+ and CD4+ T cells were purified by magnetic negative isolation. Blood was collected in EDTA tubes and processed within 24 hours, with PBMCs isolated through density gradient centrifugation. PBMCs intended for TCR sequencing were cryopreserved in liquid nitrogen and were subsequently thawed in a 37 degrees C water bath. The sorted or isolated CD4+, CD8+ and CD8+ TEMRA cells reached a purity of at least 90%.

The specimen was CD8+ T cells from PBMCs. The sequence is built from TRBV15 and TRBJ2-7, with 9 junctional bases fitting TRBD1. The origin of this receptor is a human donor with Susac syndrome. The CDR3 sequence is CATSSAGTGSHKQYF. The nucleotide sequence is given as TGTGCCACCAGCAGCGCTGGGACAGGGAGTCACAAGCAGTACTTC.